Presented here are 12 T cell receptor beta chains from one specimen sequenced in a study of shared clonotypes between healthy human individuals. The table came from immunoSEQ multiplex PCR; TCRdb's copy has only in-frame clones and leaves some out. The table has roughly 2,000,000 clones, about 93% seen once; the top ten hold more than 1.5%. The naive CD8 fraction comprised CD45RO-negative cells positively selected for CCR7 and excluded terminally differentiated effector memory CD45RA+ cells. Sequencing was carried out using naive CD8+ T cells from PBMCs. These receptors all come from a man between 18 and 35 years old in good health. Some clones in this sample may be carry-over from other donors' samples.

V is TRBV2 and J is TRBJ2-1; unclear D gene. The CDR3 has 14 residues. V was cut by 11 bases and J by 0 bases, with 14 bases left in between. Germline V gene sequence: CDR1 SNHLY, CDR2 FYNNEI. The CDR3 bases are TGTGCCGCTTTAACCTCGAGCTCCTACAATGAGCAGTTCTTC. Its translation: CAALTSSSYNEQFF.

The chain's CDR3 is CASSVAPFRDPTSSYNEQFF. The CDR3 bases are TGTGCCAGCAGTGTCGCCCCCTTCCGGGACCCGACAAGCTCCTACAATGAGCAGTTCTTC. The V gene is TRBV2, the J gene TRBJ2-1; D could derive from TRBD1 or TRBD2 (5 bases each). Germline CDR1 SNHLY, CDR2 FYNNEI. The CDR3 loop spans 20 amino acids. The V end was cut by 4 bases, the J end by 0 bases, with 25 bases between.

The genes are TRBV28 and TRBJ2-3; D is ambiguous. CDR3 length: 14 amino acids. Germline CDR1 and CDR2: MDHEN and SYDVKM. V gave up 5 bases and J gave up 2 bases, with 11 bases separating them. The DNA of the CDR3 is TGTGCCAGCAGTCCGGTCCAATTCACAGATACGCAGTATTTT. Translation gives CASSPVQFTDTQYF. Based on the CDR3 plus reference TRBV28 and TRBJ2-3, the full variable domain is DVKVTQSSRYLVKRTGEKVFLECVQDMDHENMFWYRQDPGLGLRLIYFSYDVKMKEKGDIPEGYSVSREKKERFSLILESASTNQTSMYLCASSPVQFTDTQYFGPGTRLTVL.

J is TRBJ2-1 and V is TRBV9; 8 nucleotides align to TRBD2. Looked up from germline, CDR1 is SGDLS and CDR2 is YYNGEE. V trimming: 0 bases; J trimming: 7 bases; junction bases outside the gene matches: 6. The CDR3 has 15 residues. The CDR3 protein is CASSVDGRGMNEQFF. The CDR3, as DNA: TGTGCCAGCAGCGTAGACGGGAGGGGGATGAATGAGCAGTTCTTC.

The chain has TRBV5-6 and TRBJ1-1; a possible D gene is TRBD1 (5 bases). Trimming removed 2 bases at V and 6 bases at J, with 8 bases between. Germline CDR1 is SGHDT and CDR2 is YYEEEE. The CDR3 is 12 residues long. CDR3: CASSFQGSEAFF. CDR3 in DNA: TGTGCCAGCAGCTTCCAGGGATCTGAAGCTTTCTTT.

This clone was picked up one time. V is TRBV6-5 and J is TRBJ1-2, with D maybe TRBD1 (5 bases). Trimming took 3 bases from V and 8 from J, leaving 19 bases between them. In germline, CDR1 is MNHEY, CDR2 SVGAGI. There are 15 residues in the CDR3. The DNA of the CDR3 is TGTGCCAGCAGTTATTATAGGGGAGAACAAGGAGGCTACACCTTC. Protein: CASSYYRGEQGGYTF.

CDR3 region: CASSPPRDSGNTIYF. As DNA, the CDR3 is TGTGCCAGCAGCCCTCCCAGGGATAGCGGAAACACCATATATTTT. The chain combines TRBV9 with TRBJ1-3; TRBD1 might be the D (5 bases). Germline assignment: CDR1 SGDLS and CDR2 YYNGEE. Trimming pared 4 bases from V and 4 bases from J, leaving 15 bases between. There are 15 residues in the CDR3. The full variable domain, with the rest looked up from reference TRBV9 and TRBJ1-3, is DSGVTQTPKHLITATGQRVTLRCSPRSGDLSVYWYQQSLDQGLQFLIQYYNGEERAKGNILERFSAQQFPDLHSELNLSSLELGDSALYFCASSPPRDSGNTIYFGEGSWLTVV.

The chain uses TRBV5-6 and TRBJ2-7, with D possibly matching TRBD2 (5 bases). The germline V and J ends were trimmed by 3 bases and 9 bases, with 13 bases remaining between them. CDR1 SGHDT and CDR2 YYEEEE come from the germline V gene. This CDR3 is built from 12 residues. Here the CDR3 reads CASSWGRGLQYF. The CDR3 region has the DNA TGTGCCAGCAGCTGGGGTCGAGGGTTGCAGTACTTC.

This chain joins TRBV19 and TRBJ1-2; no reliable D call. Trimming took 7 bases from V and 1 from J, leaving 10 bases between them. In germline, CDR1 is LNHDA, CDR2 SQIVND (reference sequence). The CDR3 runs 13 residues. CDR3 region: CASTPWDNYGYTF. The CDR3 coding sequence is TGTGCCAGTACTCCTTGGGATAACTATGGCTACACCTTC.

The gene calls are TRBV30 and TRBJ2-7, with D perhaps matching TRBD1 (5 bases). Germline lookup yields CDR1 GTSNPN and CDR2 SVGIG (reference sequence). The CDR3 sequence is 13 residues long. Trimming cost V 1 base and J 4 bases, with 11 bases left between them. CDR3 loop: CAWSEGHWYEQYF. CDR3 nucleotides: TGTGCCTGGAGTGAAGGACATTGGTACGAGCAGTACTTC.

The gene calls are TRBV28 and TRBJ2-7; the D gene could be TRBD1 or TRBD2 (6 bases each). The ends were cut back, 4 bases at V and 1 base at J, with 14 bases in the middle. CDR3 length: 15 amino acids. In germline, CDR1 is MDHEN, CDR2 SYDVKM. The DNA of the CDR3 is TGTGCCAGCAGTTCCTACCGGGGGACATCCTACGAGCAGTACTTC. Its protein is CASSSYRGTSYEQYF.

Written as DNA, the CDR3 is TGTGCCAGTAGTATAGTGGCTAGCGGGAGAAACGAGCAGTACTTC. This translates into CASSIVASGRNEQYF. The chain couples TRBV19 to TRBJ2-7; 10 bases map to TRBD2. This CDR3 is built from 15 residues. In germline, CDR1 is LNHDA, CDR2 SQIVND (reference sequence). V was clipped by 1 base and J by 5 bases; unmatched bases: 5. Filled out from reference TRBV19 and TRBJ2-7, the complete variable domain reads DGGITQSPKYLFRKEGQNVTLSCEQNLNHDAMYWYRQDPGQGLRLIYYSQIVNDFQKGDIAEGYSVSREKKESFPLTVTSAQKNPTAFYLCASSIVASGRNEQYFGPGTRLTVT.